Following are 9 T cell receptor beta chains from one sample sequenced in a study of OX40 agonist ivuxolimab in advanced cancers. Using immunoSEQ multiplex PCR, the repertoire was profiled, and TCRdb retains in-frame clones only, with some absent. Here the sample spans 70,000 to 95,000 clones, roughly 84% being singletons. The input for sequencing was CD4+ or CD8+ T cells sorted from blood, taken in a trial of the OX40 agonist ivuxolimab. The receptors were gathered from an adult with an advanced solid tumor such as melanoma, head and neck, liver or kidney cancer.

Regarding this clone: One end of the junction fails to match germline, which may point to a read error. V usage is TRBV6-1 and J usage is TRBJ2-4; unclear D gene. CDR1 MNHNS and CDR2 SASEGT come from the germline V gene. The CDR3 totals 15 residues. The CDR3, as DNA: TGTGCCAGCAGAGAAGGACGGATTCAAAAACACATTCAGTACTTC. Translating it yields CASREGRIQKHIQYF.

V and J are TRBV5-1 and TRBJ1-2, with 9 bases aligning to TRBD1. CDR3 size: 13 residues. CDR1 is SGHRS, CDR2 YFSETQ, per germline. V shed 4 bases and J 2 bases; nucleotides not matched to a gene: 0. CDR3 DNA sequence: TGCGCCAGCAGCACAGGGGGCAACTATGGCTACACCTTC. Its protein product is CASSTGGNYGYTF.

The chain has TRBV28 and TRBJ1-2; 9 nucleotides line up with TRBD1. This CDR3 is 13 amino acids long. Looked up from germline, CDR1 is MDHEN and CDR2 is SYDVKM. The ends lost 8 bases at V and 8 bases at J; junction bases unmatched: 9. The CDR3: CASGTGQTNGYTF. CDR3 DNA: TGTGCCAGCGGGACAGGGCAAACGAACGGCTACACCTTC.

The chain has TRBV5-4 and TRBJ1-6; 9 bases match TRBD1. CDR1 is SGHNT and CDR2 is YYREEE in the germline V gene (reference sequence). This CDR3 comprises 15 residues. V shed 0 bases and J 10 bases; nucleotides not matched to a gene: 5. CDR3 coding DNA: TGTGCCAGCAGCTTGGTGGGACAGGGAAAATCACCCCTCCACTTT. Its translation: CASSLVGQGKSPLHF. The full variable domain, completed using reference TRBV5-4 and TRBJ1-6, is ETGVTQSPTHLIKTRGQQVTLRCSSQSGHNTVSWYQQALGQGPQFIFQYYREEENGRGNFPPRFSGLQFPNYSSELNVNALELDDSALYLCASSLVGQGKSPLHFGNGTRLTVT.

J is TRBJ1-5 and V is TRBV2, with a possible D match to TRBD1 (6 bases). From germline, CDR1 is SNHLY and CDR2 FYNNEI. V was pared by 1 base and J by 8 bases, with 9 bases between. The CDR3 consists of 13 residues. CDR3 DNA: TGTGCCAGCAGTGAAGAGGGGGGGGAGCCCCAGCATTTT. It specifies CASSEEGGEPQHF.

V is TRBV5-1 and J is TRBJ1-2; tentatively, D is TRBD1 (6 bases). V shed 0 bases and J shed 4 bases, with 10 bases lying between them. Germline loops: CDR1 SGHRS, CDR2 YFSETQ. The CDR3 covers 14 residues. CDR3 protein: CASSLEPGVYGYTF. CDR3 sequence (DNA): TGCGCCAGCAGCTTGGAACCAGGGGTCTATGGCTACACCTTC.

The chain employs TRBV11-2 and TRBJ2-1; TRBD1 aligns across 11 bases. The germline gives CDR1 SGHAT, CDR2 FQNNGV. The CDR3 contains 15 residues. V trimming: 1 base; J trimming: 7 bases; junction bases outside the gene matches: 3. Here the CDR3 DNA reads TGTGCCAGCAGCTTAGTGGGGACAGGGGGGAATGAGCAGTTCTTC. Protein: CASSLVGTGGNEQFF.

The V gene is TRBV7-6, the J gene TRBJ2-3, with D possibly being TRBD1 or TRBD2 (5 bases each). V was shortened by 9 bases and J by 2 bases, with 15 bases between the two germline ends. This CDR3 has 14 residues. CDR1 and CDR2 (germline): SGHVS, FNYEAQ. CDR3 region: CASGLGGTTDTQYF. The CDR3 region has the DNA TGTGCCAGTGGCCTTGGGGGAACCACAGATACGCAGTATTTT.

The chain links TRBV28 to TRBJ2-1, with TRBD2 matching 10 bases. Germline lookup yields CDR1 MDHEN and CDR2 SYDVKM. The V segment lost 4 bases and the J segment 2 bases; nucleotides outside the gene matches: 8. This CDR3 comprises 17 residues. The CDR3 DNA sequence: TGTGCCAGCAGTTCAGGACTAGCGGCTAGAACCTACAATGAGCAGTTCTTC. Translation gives CASSSGLAARTYNEQFF.